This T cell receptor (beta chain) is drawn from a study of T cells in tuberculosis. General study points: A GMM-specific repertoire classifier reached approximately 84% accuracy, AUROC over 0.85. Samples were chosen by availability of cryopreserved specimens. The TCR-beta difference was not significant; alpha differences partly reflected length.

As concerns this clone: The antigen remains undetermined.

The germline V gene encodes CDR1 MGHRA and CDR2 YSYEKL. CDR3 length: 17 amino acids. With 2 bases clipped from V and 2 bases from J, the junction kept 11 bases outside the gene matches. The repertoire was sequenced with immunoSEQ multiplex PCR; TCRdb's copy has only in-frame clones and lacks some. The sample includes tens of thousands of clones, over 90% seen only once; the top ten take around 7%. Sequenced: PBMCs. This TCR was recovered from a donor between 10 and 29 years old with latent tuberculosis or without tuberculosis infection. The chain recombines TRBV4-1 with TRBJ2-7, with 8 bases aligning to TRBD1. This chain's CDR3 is CASSQTTGATPPYEQYF. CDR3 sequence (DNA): TGCGCCAGCAGCCAAACGACAGGGGCCACGCCACCCTACGAGCAGTACTTC.